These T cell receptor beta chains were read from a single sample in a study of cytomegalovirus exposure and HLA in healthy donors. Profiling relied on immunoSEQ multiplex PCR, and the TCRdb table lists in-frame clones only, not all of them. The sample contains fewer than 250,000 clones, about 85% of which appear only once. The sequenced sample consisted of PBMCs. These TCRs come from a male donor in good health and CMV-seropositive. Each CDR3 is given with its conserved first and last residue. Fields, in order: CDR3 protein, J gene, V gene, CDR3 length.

cdr3_aa: CASSYRWGHDYEQYF
j_call: TRBJ2-7
v_call: TRBV6-6
cdr3_length: 15

cdr3_aa: CASSDAGQVEQYF
j_call: TRBJ2-7
v_call: TRBV2
cdr3_length: 13

cdr3_aa: CASSQEPGGNIQYF
j_call: TRBJ2-4
v_call: TRBV4-2
cdr3_length: 14

cdr3_aa: CASSFPQGVGYEQYF
j_call: TRBJ2-7
v_call: TRBV7-2
cdr3_length: 15

cdr3_aa: CASSLVGREYDEQFF
j_call: TRBJ2-1
v_call: TRBV11-2
cdr3_length: 15

cdr3_aa: CASSLSAGGQADYTF
j_call: TRBJ1-2
v_call: TRBV7-3
cdr3_length: 15

cdr3_aa: CASSLAAGMDTEAFF
j_call: TRBJ1-1
v_call: TRBV5-1
cdr3_length: 15

cdr3_aa: CASNRGAGTPVRYEQYF
j_call: .
v_call: TRBV2
cdr3_length: 17

cdr3_aa: CASSQGGQGSSYEQYF
j_call: TRBJ2-7
v_call: TRBV4-1
cdr3_length: 16

cdr3_aa: CASSLLTTGTGANVLTF
j_call: TRBJ2-6
v_call: TRBV19
cdr3_length: 17

cdr3_aa: CASSPGLAGATDTQYF
j_call: TRBJ2-3
v_call: TRBV6-6
cdr3_length: 16

cdr3_aa: CASSLARQGGGTEAFF
j_call: TRBJ1-1
v_call: TRBV5-5
cdr3_length: 16

cdr3_aa: CASSLAASSYEQYF
j_call: TRBJ2-7
v_call: TRBV7-6
cdr3_length: 14

cdr3_aa: CASSPRQGTYEQYF
j_call: TRBJ2-7
v_call: TRBV4-3
cdr3_length: 14

cdr3_aa: CASSADRVTGELFF
j_call: TRBJ2-2
v_call: TRBV7-7
cdr3_length: 14

cdr3_aa: CASSLDGTGVFIGYGYTF
j_call: TRBJ1-2
v_call: TRBV7-2
cdr3_length: 18

cdr3_aa: CASSWDSLRANYGYTF
j_call: TRBJ1-2
v_call: TRBV5-1
cdr3_length: 16

cdr3_aa: CASSAPSAGANYGYTF
j_call: TRBJ1-2
v_call: TRBV9
cdr3_length: 16

cdr3_aa: CASSSDPAHEQFF
j_call: TRBJ2-1
v_call: TRBV7-2
cdr3_length: 13

cdr3_aa: CASSLGRGGEKLFF
j_call: TRBJ1-4
v_call: TRBV2
cdr3_length: 14

cdr3_aa: CASSLTGTLGEAFF
j_call: TRBJ1-1
v_call: TRBV5-1
cdr3_length: 14

cdr3_aa: CASSQETANTEAFF
j_call: TRBJ1-1
v_call: TRBV4-3
cdr3_length: 14

cdr3_aa: CASIRGGDYYEQYF
j_call: TRBJ2-7
v_call: TRBV6-1
cdr3_length: 14

cdr3_aa: CASSYSLGGLSEQYF
j_call: TRBJ2-7
v_call: TRBV6-5
cdr3_length: 15

cdr3_aa: CASSASGQGSSYEQYF
j_call: TRBJ2-7
v_call: TRBV6-1
cdr3_length: 16

cdr3_aa: CASSSGLAGGNQETQYF
j_call: TRBJ2-5
v_call: TRBV5-1
cdr3_length: 17

cdr3_aa: CASSPKARTSNQPQHF
j_call: TRBJ1-5
v_call: TRBV7-6
cdr3_length: 16

cdr3_aa: CAWTRTVGTGGSLGSYEQYF
j_call: TRBJ2-7
v_call: TRBV30
cdr3_length: 20

cdr3_aa: CASSLDQTYEQYF
j_call: TRBJ2-7
v_call: TRBV5-1
cdr3_length: 13

cdr3_aa: CASSKVLCFPVQETQYF
j_call: TRBJ2-5
v_call: TRBV21-1
cdr3_length: 17

cdr3_aa: CASSIDRGINTIYF
j_call: TRBJ1-3
v_call: TRBV7-8
cdr3_length: 14

cdr3_aa: CASLDGGVTGELFF
j_call: TRBJ2-2
v_call: TRBV6-6
cdr3_length: 14

cdr3_aa: CASSERGADGYTF
j_call: TRBJ1-2
v_call: TRBV6-1
cdr3_length: 13

cdr3_aa: CASSSGTTNTEAFF
j_call: TRBJ1-1
v_call: TRBV28
cdr3_length: 14

cdr3_aa: CASSLSPGNTEAFF
j_call: TRBJ1-1
v_call: TRBV7-6
cdr3_length: 14

cdr3_aa: CASSPGQGRADTQYF
j_call: TRBJ2-3
v_call: TRBV27
cdr3_length: 15

cdr3_aa: CASSAVRGRGKNTEAFF
j_call: TRBJ1-1
v_call: TRBV21-1
cdr3_length: 17

cdr3_aa: CASSPGDRGFGELFF
j_call: TRBJ2-2
v_call: TRBV7-3
cdr3_length: 15

cdr3_aa: CASSQEGAVTYNEQFF
j_call: TRBJ2-1
v_call: TRBV4-1
cdr3_length: 16

cdr3_aa: CASEDWTSGHNEQFF
j_call: TRBJ2-1
v_call: TRBV19
cdr3_length: 15

cdr3_aa: CASSWASGGRTISYEQYF
j_call: .
v_call: TRBV19
cdr3_length: 18

cdr3_aa: CASSRGLAEYNEQFF
j_call: TRBJ2-1
v_call: TRBV7-6
cdr3_length: 15

cdr3_aa: CASSYVGGVYTEAFF
j_call: TRBJ1-1
v_call: TRBV27
cdr3_length: 15

cdr3_aa: CASLGTDSYEQYF
j_call: TRBJ2-7
v_call: TRBV6-1
cdr3_length: 13

cdr3_aa: CASSLAPGPQHF
j_call: TRBJ1-5
v_call: TRBV5-6
cdr3_length: 12

cdr3_aa: CASNEGTSTEAFF
j_call: TRBJ1-1
v_call: TRBV6-1
cdr3_length: 13

cdr3_aa: CASMRGAQPQHF
j_call: TRBJ1-5
v_call: TRBV23-1
cdr3_length: 12

cdr3_aa: CSVGQGFNSPLHF
j_call: TRBJ1-6
v_call: TRBV29-1
cdr3_length: 13

cdr3_aa: CASSLTSGSQETQYF
j_call: TRBJ2-5
v_call: TRBV5-1
cdr3_length: 15

cdr3_aa: CASSARQDNSGNTIYF
j_call: TRBJ1-3
v_call: TRBV27
cdr3_length: 16

cdr3_aa: CASSIREGVGYTF
j_call: TRBJ1-2
v_call: TRBV19
cdr3_length: 13

cdr3_aa: CASSFRAGGETQYF
j_call: TRBJ2-5
v_call: TRBV7-8
cdr3_length: 14

cdr3_aa: CASSMGDTPVDYGYTF
j_call: TRBJ1-2
v_call: TRBV19
cdr3_length: 16

cdr3_aa: CASRWGPRDQPQHF
j_call: TRBJ1-5
v_call: TRBV19
cdr3_length: 14

cdr3_aa: CASSLKSVRTGGSNSPLHF
j_call: TRBJ1-6
v_call: TRBV7-3
cdr3_length: 19

cdr3_aa: CASSTNRGYGRYEQYF
j_call: TRBJ2-7
v_call: TRBV19
cdr3_length: 16

cdr3_aa: CASSHLGTAPYEQYF
j_call: TRBJ2-7
v_call: TRBV2
cdr3_length: 15

cdr3_aa: CASSYSNGGNQPQHF
j_call: TRBJ1-5
v_call: TRBV6-5
cdr3_length: 15

cdr3_aa: CASSLQRGLYEQYF
j_call: TRBJ2-7
v_call: TRBV5-5
cdr3_length: 14